The subject of this entry is one T cell receptor (beta chain). The V gene end was trimmed by 2 bases and the J gene end by 12 bases; junction bases not matched to a gene: 10. The CDR3 consists of 15 residues. Germline V gene sequence: CDR1 WNHNN, CDR2 SYGVQD (reference sequence). 13 Jbeta primers and 60 Vbeta primers were used for the PCR. Only in-frame clones appear in the TCRdb table, and some are missing; sequencing was by immunoSEQ multiplex PCR. The sample holds 120,000 to 150,000 clones, roughly 87% seen once. This sample is drawn from a study of cytomegalovirus exposure and HLA in healthy donors.

This chain uses TRBV10-1 with TRBJ2-1, with 10 nucleotides matching TRBD1. Sequencing input: PBMCs. This clonotype was obtained from a man aged 25-40 years in good health and CMV-seropositive. DNA for the CDR3: TGCGCCAGCAGTGAGGGTGGGACAGGGGATCAAGGGCAGTTCTTC. It is translated as CASSEGGTGDQGQFF.